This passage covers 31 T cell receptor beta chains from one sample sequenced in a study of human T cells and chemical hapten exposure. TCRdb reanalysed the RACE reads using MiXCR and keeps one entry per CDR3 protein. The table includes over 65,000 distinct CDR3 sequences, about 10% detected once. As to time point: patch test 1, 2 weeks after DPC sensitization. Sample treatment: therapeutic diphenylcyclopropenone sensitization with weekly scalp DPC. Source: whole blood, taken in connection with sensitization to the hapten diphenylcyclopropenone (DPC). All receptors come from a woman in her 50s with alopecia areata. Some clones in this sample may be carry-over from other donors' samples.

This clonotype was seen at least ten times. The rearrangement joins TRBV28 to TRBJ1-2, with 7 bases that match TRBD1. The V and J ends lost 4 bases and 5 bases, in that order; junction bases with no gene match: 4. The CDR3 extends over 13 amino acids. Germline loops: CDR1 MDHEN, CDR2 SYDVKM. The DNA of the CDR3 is TGTGCCAGCAGTTATTCAGGGGGTTATGGCTACACCTTC. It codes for CASSYSGGYGYTF.

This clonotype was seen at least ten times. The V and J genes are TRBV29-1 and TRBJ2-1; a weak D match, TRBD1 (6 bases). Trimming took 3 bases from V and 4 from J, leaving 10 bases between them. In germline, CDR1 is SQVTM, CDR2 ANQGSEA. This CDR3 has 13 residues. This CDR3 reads CSVEGAGYNEQFF. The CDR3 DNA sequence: TGCAGCGTTGAGGGGGCGGGTTACAATGAGCAGTTCTTC.

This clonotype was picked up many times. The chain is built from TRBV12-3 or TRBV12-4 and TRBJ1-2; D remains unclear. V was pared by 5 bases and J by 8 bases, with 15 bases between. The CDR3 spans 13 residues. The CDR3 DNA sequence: TGTGCCAGCAGTCCGAGGAGGGTCCAAGGCTACACCTTC. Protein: CASSPRRVQGYTF.

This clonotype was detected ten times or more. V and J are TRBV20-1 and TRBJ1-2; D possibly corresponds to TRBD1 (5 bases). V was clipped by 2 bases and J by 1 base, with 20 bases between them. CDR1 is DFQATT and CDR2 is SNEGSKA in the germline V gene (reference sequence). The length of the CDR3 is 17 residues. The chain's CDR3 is CSARLAMGTGVNYGYTF. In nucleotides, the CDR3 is TGCAGTGCTAGATTGGCCATGGGGACGGGGGTTAACTATGGCTACACCTTC.

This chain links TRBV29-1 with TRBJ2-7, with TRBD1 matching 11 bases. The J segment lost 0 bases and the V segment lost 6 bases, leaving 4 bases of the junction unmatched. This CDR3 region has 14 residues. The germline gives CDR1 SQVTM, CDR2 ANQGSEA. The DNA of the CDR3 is TGCAGCGTGCTCGGACAGGGGGCCTCCTACGAGCAGTACTTC. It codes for CSVLGQGASYEQYF.

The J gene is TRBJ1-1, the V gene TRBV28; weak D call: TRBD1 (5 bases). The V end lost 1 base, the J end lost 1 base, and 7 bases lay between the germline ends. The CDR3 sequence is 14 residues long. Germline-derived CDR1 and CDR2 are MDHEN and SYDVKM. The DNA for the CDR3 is TGTGCCAGCAGTTTATTGGGGCCGAACACTGAAGCTTTCTTT. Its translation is CASSLLGPNTEAFF.

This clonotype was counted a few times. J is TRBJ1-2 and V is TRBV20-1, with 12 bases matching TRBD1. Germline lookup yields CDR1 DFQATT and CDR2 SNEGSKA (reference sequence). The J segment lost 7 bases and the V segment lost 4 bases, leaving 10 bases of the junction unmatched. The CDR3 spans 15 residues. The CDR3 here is CSATPPGQGASGYTF. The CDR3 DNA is TGCAGTGCTACCCCTCCGGGACAGGGGGCTTCTGGCTACACCTTC.

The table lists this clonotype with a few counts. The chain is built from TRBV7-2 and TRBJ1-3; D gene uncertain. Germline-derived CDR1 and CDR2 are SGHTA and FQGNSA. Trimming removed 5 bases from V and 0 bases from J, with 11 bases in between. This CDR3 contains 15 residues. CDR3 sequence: CASSPGQNSGNTIYF. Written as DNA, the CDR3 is TGTGCCAGCAGCCCGGGCCAGAACTCTGGAAACACCATATATTTT.

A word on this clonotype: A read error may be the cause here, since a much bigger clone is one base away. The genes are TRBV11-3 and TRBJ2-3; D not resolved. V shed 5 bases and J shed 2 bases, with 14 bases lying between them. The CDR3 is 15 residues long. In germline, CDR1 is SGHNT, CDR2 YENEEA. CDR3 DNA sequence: TGTGCCAGCAGCGAATCCCCTGAACCCACAGATACGCAGTATTTT. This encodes CASSESPEPTDTQYF.

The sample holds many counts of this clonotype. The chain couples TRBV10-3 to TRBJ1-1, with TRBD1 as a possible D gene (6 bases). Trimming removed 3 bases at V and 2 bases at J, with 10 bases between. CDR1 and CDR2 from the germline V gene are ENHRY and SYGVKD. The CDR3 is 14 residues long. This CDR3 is CAISDDRRNTEAFF. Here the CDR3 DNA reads TGTGCCATCAGTGACGACAGGAGAAACACTGAAGCTTTCTTT.

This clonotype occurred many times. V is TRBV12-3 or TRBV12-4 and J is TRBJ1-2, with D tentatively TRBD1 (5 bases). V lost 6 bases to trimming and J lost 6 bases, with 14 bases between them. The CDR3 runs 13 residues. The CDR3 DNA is TGTGCCAGCAGGCCGACAGCGGTGAATGGCTACACCTTC. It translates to CASRPTAVNGYTF.

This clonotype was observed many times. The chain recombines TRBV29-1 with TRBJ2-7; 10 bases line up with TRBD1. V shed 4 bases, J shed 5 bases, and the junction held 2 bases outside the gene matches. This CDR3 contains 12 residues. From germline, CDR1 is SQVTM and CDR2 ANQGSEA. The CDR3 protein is CSVGQGANEQYF. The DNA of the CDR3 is TGCAGCGTTGGACAGGGGGCGAACGAGCAGTACTTC.

The CDR3 coding sequence is TGTGCCAGCAGTGACGACAGGGTGGGGTCTGGCTATGGCTACACCTTC. This translates into CASSDDRVGSGYGYTF. This sequence joins TRBV2 and TRBJ1-2; 7 nucleotides line up with TRBD1. This CDR3 comprises 16 residues. Germline V gives CDR1 SNHLY, CDR2 FYNNEI. Trimming at V came to 3 bases and at J to 4 bases, leaving 11 bases not matched to a gene.

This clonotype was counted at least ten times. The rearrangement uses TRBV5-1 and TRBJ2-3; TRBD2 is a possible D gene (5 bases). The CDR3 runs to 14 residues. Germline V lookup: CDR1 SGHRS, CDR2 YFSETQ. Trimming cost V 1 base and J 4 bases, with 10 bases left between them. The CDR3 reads CASSLSTAADTQYF. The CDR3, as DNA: TGCGCCAGCAGCTTGAGTACAGCGGCAGATACGCAGTATTTT.

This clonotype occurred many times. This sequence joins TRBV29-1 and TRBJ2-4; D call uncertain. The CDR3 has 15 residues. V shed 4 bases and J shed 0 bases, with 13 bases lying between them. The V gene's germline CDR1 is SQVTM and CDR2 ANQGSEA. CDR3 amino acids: CSVVESGIAKNIQYF. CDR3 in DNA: TGCAGCGTTGTTGAGTCAGGTATAGCCAAAAACATTCAGTACTTC.

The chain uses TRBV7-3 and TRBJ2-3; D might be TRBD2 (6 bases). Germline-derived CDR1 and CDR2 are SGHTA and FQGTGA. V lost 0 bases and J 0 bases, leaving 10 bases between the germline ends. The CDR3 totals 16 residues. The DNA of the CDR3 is TGTGCCAGCAGCTTAACGGGACTCCAGAGCACAGATACGCAGTATTTT. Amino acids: CASSLTGLQSTDTQYF.

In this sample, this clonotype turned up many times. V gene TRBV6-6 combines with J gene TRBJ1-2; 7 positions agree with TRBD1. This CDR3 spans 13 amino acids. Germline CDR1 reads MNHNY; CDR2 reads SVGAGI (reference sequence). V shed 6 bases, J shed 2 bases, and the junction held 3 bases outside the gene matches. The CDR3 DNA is TGTGCCAGCAGCACGGGACAGAACTATGGCTACACCTTC. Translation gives CASSTGQNYGYTF.

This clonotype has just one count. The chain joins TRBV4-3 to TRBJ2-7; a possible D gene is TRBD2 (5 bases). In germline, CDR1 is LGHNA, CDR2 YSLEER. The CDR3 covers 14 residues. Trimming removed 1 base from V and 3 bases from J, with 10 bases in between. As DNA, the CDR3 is TGCGCCAGCAGCCAAGCTGGGAGCGGCTACGAGCAGTACTTC. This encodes CASSQAGSGYEQYF.

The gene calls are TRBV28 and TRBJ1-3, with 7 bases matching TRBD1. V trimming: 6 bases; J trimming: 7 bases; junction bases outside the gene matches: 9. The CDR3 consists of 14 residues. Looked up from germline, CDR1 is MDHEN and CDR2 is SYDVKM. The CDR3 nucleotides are TGTGCCAGCAGCCGGGACAGCCTGGTGAACACCATATATTTT. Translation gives CASSRDSLVNTIYF.

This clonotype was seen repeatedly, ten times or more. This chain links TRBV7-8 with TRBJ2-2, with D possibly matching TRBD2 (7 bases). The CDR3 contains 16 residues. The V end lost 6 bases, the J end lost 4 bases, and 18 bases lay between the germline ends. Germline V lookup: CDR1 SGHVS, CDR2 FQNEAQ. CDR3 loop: CASSLEEGGTTGELFF. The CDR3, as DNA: TGTGCCAGCAGTCTCGAAGAGGGGGGGACCACCGGGGAGCTGTTTTTT.

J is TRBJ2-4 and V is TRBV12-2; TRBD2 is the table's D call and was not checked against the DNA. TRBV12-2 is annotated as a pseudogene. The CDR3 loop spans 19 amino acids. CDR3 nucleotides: TGTGCAAGTCGCTTAAAGGGGCGGGAGGACATACTAGCCAAAAACATTCAGTACTTC. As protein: CASRLKGREDILAKNIQYF.

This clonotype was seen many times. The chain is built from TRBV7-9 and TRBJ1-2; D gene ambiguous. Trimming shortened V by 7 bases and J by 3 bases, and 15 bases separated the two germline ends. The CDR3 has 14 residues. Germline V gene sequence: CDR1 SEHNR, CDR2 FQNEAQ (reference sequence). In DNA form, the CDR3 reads TGTGCCAGCAACGCCATCGGGCGGGACTATGGCTACACCTTC. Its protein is CASNAIGRDYGYTF.

The CDR3 DNA reads TGCGCCAGCAGCTCCGGACAGGGGGTCTCGGAAGCTTTCTTT. Its protein is CASSSGQGVSEAFF. J is TRBJ1-1 and V is TRBV5-1, with 10 bases aligning to TRBD1. The J segment lost 8 bases and the V segment lost 3 bases, leaving 7 bases of the junction unmatched. Germline V gene lookup returns CDR1 SGHRS and CDR2 YFSETQ. The CDR3 length is 14 residues.

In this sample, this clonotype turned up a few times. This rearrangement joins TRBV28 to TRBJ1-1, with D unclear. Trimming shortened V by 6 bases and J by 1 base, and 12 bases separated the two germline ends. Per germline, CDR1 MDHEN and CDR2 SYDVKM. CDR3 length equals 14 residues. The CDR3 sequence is CASRRTEPNTEAFF. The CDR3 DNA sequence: TGTGCCAGCAGACGAACAGAGCCGAACACTGAAGCTTTCTTT.

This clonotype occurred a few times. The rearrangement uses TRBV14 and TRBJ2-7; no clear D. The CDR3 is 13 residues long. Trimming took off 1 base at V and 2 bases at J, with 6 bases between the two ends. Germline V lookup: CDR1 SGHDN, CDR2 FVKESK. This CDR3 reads CASSQGGAYEQYF. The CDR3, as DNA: TGTGCCAGCAGCCAAGGAGGAGCCTACGAGCAGTACTTC.

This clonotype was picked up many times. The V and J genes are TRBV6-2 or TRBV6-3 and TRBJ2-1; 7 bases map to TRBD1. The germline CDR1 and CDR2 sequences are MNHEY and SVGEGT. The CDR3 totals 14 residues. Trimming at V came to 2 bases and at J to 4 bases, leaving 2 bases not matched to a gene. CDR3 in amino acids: CASSYGTVYNEQFF. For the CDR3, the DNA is TGTGCCAGCAGTTACGGGACAGTTTACAATGAGCAGTTCTTC.

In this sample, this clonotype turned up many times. The CDR3, as DNA: TGTGCCAGCAGCTTAGAAGGACTAGCGGGCGAGACCCAGTACTTC. This gives the protein CASSLEGLAGETQYF. The V and J genes are TRBV7-2 and TRBJ2-5; 11 nucleotides agree with TRBD2. Losses at the gene ends were 1 base for V and 5 bases for J; bases not matched to a gene: 3. The germline V gene encodes CDR1 SGHTA and CDR2 FQGNSA. There are 15 residues in the CDR3.

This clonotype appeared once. In nucleotides, the CDR3 is TGTGCCAGCAGCTCGGGACGGCAAGAGACCCAGTACTTC. This encodes CASSSGRQETQYF. The V and J genes are TRBV3-1 and TRBJ2-5; D possibly uses TRBD1 or TRBD2 (5 bases each). Trimming cost V 5 bases and J 2 bases, with 9 bases left between them. Germline V lookup: CDR1 LGHDT, CDR2 YNNKEL (reference sequence). The CDR3 is made up of 13 amino acids.

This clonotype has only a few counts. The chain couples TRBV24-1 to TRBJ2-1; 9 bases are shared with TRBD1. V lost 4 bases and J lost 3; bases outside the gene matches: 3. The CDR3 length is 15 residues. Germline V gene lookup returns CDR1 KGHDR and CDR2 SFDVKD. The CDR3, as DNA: TGTGCCACCAGTGACCCGGGACAGGGCTACAATGAGCAGTTCTTC. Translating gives CATSDPGQGYNEQFF.

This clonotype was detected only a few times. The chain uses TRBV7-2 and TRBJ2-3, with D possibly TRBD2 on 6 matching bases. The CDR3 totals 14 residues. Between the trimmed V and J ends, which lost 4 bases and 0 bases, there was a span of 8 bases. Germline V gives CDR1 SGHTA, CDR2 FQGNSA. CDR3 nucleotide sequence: TGTGCCAGCAGCTGGGGGACTAGCACAGATACGCAGTATTTT. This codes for CASSWGTSTDTQYF.

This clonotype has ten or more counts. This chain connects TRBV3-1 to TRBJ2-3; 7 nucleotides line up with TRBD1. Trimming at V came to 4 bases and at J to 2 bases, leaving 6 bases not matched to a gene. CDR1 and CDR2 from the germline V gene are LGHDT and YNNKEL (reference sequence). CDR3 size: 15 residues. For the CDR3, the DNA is TGTGCCAGCAGCCCCCGACAGGGTTCCACAGATACGCAGTATTTT. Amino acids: CASSPRQGSTDTQYF.